This T cell receptor beta chain is drawn from a study of blood T cell repertoires in COVID-19. Original methodology: For nucleated cells, counts were estimated from reference gene primer amplification. Data came from immunoSEQ multiplex PCR; TCRdb stores just in-frame clones and leaves some out. D and trimming come from the DNA, and the V and J calls and clone size come from that table. Here the sample spans 150,000 to 200,000 clones, over 70% being singletons. Cohorts were assigned according to the clinical history that participants reported. V lost 4 bases and J lost 7, with 13 bases in between. The CDR3 contains 14 residues. The V gene's germline CDR1 is MNHEY and CDR2 SVGAGI.

The source of this sequence is a woman in her fifties or sixties who had recovered from COVID-19. The rearrangement uses TRBV6-5 and TRBJ2-2; D gene uncertain. Sequencing input: PBMCs or T cells enriched from blood (not recorded which). CDR3 region: CASSLQPFGGELFF. In nucleotides, the CDR3 is TGTGCCAGCAGTTTACAGCCTTTTGGCGGGGAGCTGTTTTTT.